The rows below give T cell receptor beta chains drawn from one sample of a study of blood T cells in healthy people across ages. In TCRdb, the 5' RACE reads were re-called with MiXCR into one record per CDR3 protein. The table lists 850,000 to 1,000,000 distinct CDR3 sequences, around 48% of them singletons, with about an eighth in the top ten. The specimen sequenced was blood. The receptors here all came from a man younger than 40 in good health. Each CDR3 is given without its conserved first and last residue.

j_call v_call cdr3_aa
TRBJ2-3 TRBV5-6 ASSLGGRTAVTDTQY
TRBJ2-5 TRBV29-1 SVEEVQGKGTQY
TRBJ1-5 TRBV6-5 ASSYSGMKNQPQH
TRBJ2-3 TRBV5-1 ASSYQGTDTQY
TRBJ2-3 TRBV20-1 SARGTYIDTQY
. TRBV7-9 ASSARDRVQETQY
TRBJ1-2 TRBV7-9 ASSLEGLLFGGYT
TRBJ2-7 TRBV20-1 SARVPSSYEQY
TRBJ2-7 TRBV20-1 SAMGGNEYEQY
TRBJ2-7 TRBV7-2 ASSLDHSSYEQY
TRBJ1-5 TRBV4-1 ASSPSGQGSQPQH
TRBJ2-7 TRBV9 ASSATGADYEQY
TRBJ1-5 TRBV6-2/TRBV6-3 ASSKSQVYQPQH
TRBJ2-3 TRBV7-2 ASSFGPDNTDTQY
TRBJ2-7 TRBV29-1 SVVNGSYEQY
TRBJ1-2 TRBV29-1 SVEGRAGGYT
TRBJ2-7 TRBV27 ASSLILGGGLSYEQY
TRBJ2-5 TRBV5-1 ASSPNPGQETQY
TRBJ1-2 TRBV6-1 TSSSGGYGYT
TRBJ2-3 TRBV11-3 AIPPRRTDTQY
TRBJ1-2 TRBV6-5 ASRRGQFYGYT
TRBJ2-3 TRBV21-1 ASSKGASTDTQY
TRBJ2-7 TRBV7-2 ASSLGSDSSSYEQY
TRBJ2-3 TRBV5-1 ASSQTGFTDTQY
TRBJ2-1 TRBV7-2 ASSLGGGNRNEQF
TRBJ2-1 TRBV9 AGSDGTGIREQF
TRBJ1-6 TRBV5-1 AIKTPGTVISSYNSPLH
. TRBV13 ASSFDRGGETQY
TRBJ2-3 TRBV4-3 ASSQDPLQVDTQY
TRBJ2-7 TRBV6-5 ASNPRTGYYEQY